This is a list of T cell receptor beta chains from one sample in a study of blood T cell repertoires in COVID-19. Clones were read by immunoSEQ multiplex PCR, and TCRdb kept only the in-frame ones, dropping some. In the table there are around 100,000 clones, about four fifths of which are singletons. Sequencing used peripheral blood. These receptors originate from a man older than 75 with COVID-19, enrolled during active disease. Each CDR3 is given with its conserved first and last residue. Each record gives: clone size, V gene, D gene, J gene, CDR3 DNA, CDR3 protein. A D gene is named only where the DNA matches it firmly. A clone size is listed for some rows: how often the clone was seen (once, few, many), or a class if it is expanded.

abundance: -; v_gene: TRBV6-4; d_gene: -; j_gene: TRBJ2-2; CDR3nt: TGTGCCAGCAGAACGGGGGTAAACACCGGGGAGCTGTTTTTT; CDR3aa: CASRTGVNTGELFF
abundance: once; v_gene: TRBV28; d_gene: -; j_gene: TRBJ1-6; CDR3nt: TGTGCCAGCATCGGGGGGGGATTGAGGGCCCTCCACTTT; CDR3aa: CASIGGGLRALHF
abundance: once; v_gene: TRBV9; d_gene: -; j_gene: TRBJ2-1; CDR3nt: TGTGCCAGCAGCGTAGCATCAAGACGGGACAACAATGAGCAGTTCTTC; CDR3aa: CASSVASRRDNNEQFF
abundance: -; v_gene: TRBV7-2; d_gene: -; j_gene: TRBJ2-5; CDR3nt: TGTGCCAGCAGCTCTGGAGACCGCCCAGCGGAGACCCAGTACTTC; CDR3aa: CASSSGDRPAETQYF
abundance: once; v_gene: TRBV10-3; d_gene: TRBD1; j_gene: TRBJ2-7; CDR3nt: TGTGCCACCTCGACAGGGGGTGTCTCCTACGAGCAGTACTTC; CDR3aa: CATSTGGVSYEQYF
abundance: -; v_gene: TRBV7-9; d_gene: -; j_gene: TRBJ2-1; CDR3nt: TGTGCCAGCAGCTTCACCGGTGAGCAGTTCTTC; CDR3aa: CASSFTGEQFF
abundance: -; v_gene: TRBV3-1/TRBV3-2; d_gene: TRBD1; j_gene: TRBJ1-1; CDR3nt: TGTGCCAGCAGCTCCTGGACAGGGGACACTGAAGCTTTCTTT; CDR3aa: CASSSWTGDTEAFF
abundance: -; v_gene: TRBV5-1; d_gene: -; j_gene: TRBJ2-2; CDR3nt: TGCGCCAGCAGTACTACCGAAGCGAACACCGGGGAGCTGTTTTTT; CDR3aa: CASSTTEANTGELFF
abundance: once; v_gene: TRBV19; d_gene: TRBD1; j_gene: TRBJ1-5; CDR3nt: TGTGCCAGTAGTGGGGGACAGCTAAGCAATCAGCCCCAGCATTTT; CDR3aa: CASSGGQLSNQPQHF
abundance: once; v_gene: TRBV28; d_gene: -; j_gene: TRBJ2-7; CDR3nt: TGTGCCAGCAGACCTTGGACAGCGACCTACGAGCAGTACTTC; CDR3aa: CASRPWTATYEQYF
abundance: -; v_gene: TRBV6-5; d_gene: -; j_gene: TRBJ2-7; CDR3nt: TGTGCCAGCGTCCCGGGCGGGTCCTACGAGCAGTACTTC; CDR3aa: CASVPGGSYEQYF